Here is one TCR beta chain with its context. In germline, CDR1 is SGHVS, CDR2 FQNEAQ. The CDR3 has 13 amino acids. The V end was cut by 4 bases, the J end by 7 bases, with 11 bases between. TCRdb's table, derived via immunoSEQ multiplex PCR, lists solely in-frame clones and lacks some. The sample holds 65,000 to 80,000 clones, 82% seen once. The sample belongs to a study of blood T cell repertoires in COVID-19. The sequence came from a human donor in a cohort sampled during active COVID-19. Sequences were obtained from peripheral blood. The J gene is TRBJ1-5, the V gene TRBV7-8; D is unresolved. CDR3 sequence reads: CASSSRLGQPQHF. CDR3 nucleotides: TGTGCCAGCAGCTCCAGGCTTGGGCAGCCCCAGCATTTT.